The 16 T cell receptor beta chains below come from one sample, sequenced in a study of cytomegalovirus exposure and HLA in healthy donors. The primer mix had 60 Vbeta and 13 Jbeta primers. Using immunoSEQ multiplex PCR, the repertoire was profiled, and TCRdb retains in-frame clones only, with some absent. The top ten hold almost 6% of the sample, which has 55,000 to 65,000 clones, around 81% seen once. The sample taken for sequencing was PBMCs. These receptors all come from a male donor in good health and CMV-seronegative.

The genes are TRBV30 and TRBJ2-5; D not certain. The length of the CDR3 is 13 residues. Deletions cut 7 bases from V and 1 base from J, with 13 bases between. Germline-derived CDR1 and CDR2 are GTSNPN and SVGIG (reference sequence). The CDR3 DNA sequence: TGTGCCTCGTTAACGCCAGGCCAAGAGACCCAGTACTTC. This sequence encodes CASLTPGQETQYF.

The rearrangement links TRBV10-3 to TRBJ1-1, with D perhaps TRBD1 (5 bases). With 6 bases removed from V and 0 bases from J, the gap between germline ends came to 8 bases. Per germline, CDR1 ENHRY and CDR2 SYGVKD. The CDR3 covers 13 residues. In nucleotides, the CDR3 is TGTGCCATCAGCTTACAGGTGAACACTGAAGCTTTCTTT. Residues: CAISLQVNTEAFF.

This chain joins TRBV5-1 and TRBJ2-2; 10 bases agree with TRBD1. This CDR3 is 18 amino acids long. After removal of 2 bases from V and 3 bases from J, the junction contained 10 bases not matched to a gene. Germline CDR1 and CDR2: SGHRS and YFSETQ. The CDR3 here is CASSFRPQGQGYTGELFF. CDR3 bases: TGCGCCAGCAGCTTTAGGCCCCAGGGACAGGGGTACACCGGGGAGCTGTTTTTT.

The chain joins TRBV7-8 to TRBJ1-1; D remains ambiguous. V shed 0 bases and J shed 8 bases, with 25 bases lying between them. This CDR3 has 18 residues. Germline CDR1 SGHVS, CDR2 FQNEAQ. The CDR3 coding sequence is TGTGCCAGCAGCTTAGCGCGGGTCCGGGGTCGGGGAATTAGCGAAGCTTTCTTT. Translated, it gives CASSLARVRGRGISEAFF. Drawing the rest from reference TRBV7-8 and TRBJ1-1, the complete variable domain is GAGVSQSPRYKVAKRGQDVALRCDPISGHVSLFWYQQALGQGPEFLTYFQNEAQLDKSGLPSDRFFAERPEGSVSTLKIQRTQQEDSAVYLCASSLARVRGRGISEAFFGQGTRLTVV.

The gene calls are TRBV11-2 and TRBJ2-4; perhaps TRBD1 as D (6 bases). V dropped 2 bases and J dropped 0 bases, with 14 bases sitting between them. The CDR3 runs to 17 residues. Germline V gives CDR1 SGHAT, CDR2 FQNNGV. CDR3 nucleotides: TGTGCCAGCAGCTTAACAGGGACGATAATAGCCAAAAACATTCAGTACTTC. Its protein product is CASSLTGTIIAKNIQYF.

This sequence joins TRBV27 and TRBJ1-5; the match to TRBD1 covers 8 bases. The germline gives CDR1 MNHEY, CDR2 SMNVEV (reference sequence). Trimming removed 5 bases from V and 6 bases from J; junction bases left unmatched: 12. The CDR3 covers 16 residues. CDR3 DNA sequence: TGTGCCAGCAGTCCAAAACCGGACAGGGTGGGTCAGCCCCAGCATTTT. Encoded protein: CASSPKPDRVGQPQHF.

On this clone: One end of the junction does not line up with germline, which may come from a read error. The V call is TRBV6-1, the J call TRBJ1-2; D might be TRBD1 (6 bases). Germline CDR1 and CDR2: MNHNS and SASEGT. The CDR3 contains 11 residues. This chain's CDR3 is CASRDSRNPYF. In nucleotides, the CDR3 is TGTGCCAGCAGGGACAGCAGGAACCCTTACTTC.

The rearrangement joins TRBV7-2 to TRBJ2-3; 8 bases match TRBD2. The CDR3 is made up of 16 amino acids. Germline V gene lookup returns CDR1 SGHTA and CDR2 FQGNSA. J was trimmed by 5 bases and V by 2 bases; bases with no gene match: 9. CDR3 nucleotide sequence: TGTGCCAGCAGCTTAACCCCGGGGGGGTCACGAGATACGCAGTATTTT. It is translated as CASSLTPGGSRDTQYF.

The rearrangement links TRBV6-6 to TRBJ2-1; D might be TRBD1 (5 bases). CDR1 MNHNY and CDR2 SVGAGI come from the germline V gene (reference sequence). V shed 2 bases and J shed 16 bases, with 18 bases lying between them. The CDR3 sequence is 13 residues long. This CDR3 reads CASSYLHTTDVFF. In DNA, the CDR3 is TGTGCCAGCAGTTACCTTCATACGACAGACGTATTCTTC.

This chain uses TRBV6-4 with TRBJ2-2, with 9 bases that match TRBD2. CDR3 length equals 15 residues. J was trimmed by 4 bases and V by 4 bases; bases with no gene match: 4. Germline V lookup: CDR1 MRHNA, CDR2 SNTAGT. CDR3 loop: CASSAGAGGTGELFF. CDR3 nucleotides: TGTGCCAGCAGTGCAGGAGCGGGGGGCACCGGGGAGCTGTTTTTT.

The rearrangement uses TRBV6-1 and TRBJ1-1; D is unresolved. This CDR3 is built from 13 residues. The V end was cut by 5 bases, the J end by 1 base, with 8 bases between. Looked up from germline, CDR1 is MNHNS and CDR2 is SASEGT. CDR3 loop: CASSLNRNTEAFF. In nucleotides, the CDR3 is TGTGCCAGCAGTCTAAACAGGAACACTGAAGCTTTCTTT.

The chain links TRBV7-9 to TRBJ1-3; 10 positions agree with TRBD1. Germline lookup yields CDR1 SEHNR and CDR2 FQNEAQ (reference sequence). This CDR3 spans 17 amino acids. The trim removed 2 bases at V and 3 bases at J, leaving 7 bases unmatched. CDR3: CASSLKGTGVLGNTIYF. As DNA, the CDR3 is TGTGCCAGCAGCTTAAAAGGGACAGGGGTTCTTGGAAACACCATATATTTT.

The V and J genes are TRBV29-1 and TRBJ2-3; possibly TRBD1 for D (5 bases). This CDR3 has 11 residues. Germline lookup yields CDR1 SQVTM and CDR2 ANQGSEA. V lost 7 bases and J 5 bases, leaving 10 bases between the germline ends. Here the CDR3 reads CSARRGDTQYF. CDR3 nucleotide sequence: TGCAGCGCCCGAAGGGGAGATACGCAGTATTTT.

The chain couples TRBV5-1 to TRBJ2-3; D is ambiguous. The V and J ends lost 6 bases and 1 base respectively, with 12 bases between them. The CDR3 spans 14 residues. The germline V gene has CDR1 SGHRS and CDR2 YFSETQ. The DNA for the CDR3 is TGCGCCAGCACCCTCCGCGCGGGCACAGATACGCAGTATTTT. This sequence encodes CASTLRAGTDTQYF.

The chain has TRBV5-4 and TRBJ1-2; possible D gene TRBD1, 5 bases. The CDR3 length is 13 residues. Per germline, CDR1 SGHNT and CDR2 YYREEE (reference sequence). Between the trimmed V and J ends, which lost 7 bases and 2 bases, there was a span of 12 bases. DNA for the CDR3: TGTGCCAGCCGTACGGGGGAGAACTATGGCTACACCTTC. Translating gives CASRTGENYGYTF.

The genes are TRBV7-2 and TRBJ2-5; tentative D call: TRBD2 (6 bases). The V end was cut by 5 bases, the J end by 5 bases, with 15 bases between. The CDR3 runs 14 residues. CDR1 and CDR2 (germline): SGHTA, FQGNSA. The CDR3 DNA is TGTGCCAGCAGCCTGGGACTGCGGATCGAGACCCAGTACTTC. It encodes CASSLGLRIETQYF.